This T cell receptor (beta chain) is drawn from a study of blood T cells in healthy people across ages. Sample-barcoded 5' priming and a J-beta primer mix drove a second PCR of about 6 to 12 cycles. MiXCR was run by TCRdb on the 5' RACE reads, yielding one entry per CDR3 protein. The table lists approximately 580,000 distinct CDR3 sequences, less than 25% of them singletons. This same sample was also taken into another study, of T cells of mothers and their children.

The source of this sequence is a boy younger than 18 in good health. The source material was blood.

The CDR3 region has the DNA TGCAGTGCTAGAGATCCCAGCGGGCAAGAGACCCAGTACTTC. It encodes CSARDPSGQETQYF. This chain uses TRBV20-1 with TRBJ2-5; TRBD2 is a possible D gene (6 bases). The CDR3 runs to 14 residues. The germline V gene has CDR1 DFQATT and CDR2 SNEGSKA (reference sequence). V was shortened by 0 bases and J by 2 bases, with 10 bases between the two germline ends.